This T cell receptor beta chain is from a study of blood T cell repertoires in COVID-19. Libraries were prepared by immunoSEQ multiplex PCR; TCRdb keeps only in-frame clonotypes and omits some of them. The sample has 99,000 or so clones, about 86% seen once. This CDR3 is built from 16 residues. CDR1 SGHRS and CDR2 YFSETQ come from the germline V gene. V was shortened by 0 bases and J by 0 bases, with 7 bases between the two germline ends. The chain couples TRBV5-1 to TRBJ1-6; D gene uncertain. This TCR was sampled from an older woman in a cohort sampled during active or convalescent COVID-19. The specimen was peripheral blood. This chain's CDR3 is CASSLEGSSYNSPLHF. The CDR3 coding sequence is TGCGCCAGCAGCTTGGAAGGGAGCTCCTATAATTCACCCCTCCACTTT.